This paragraph reports one T cell receptor beta chain. This record comes from a study of cytomegalovirus exposure and HLA in healthy donors. With 60 Vbeta and 13 Jbeta primers, the PCR was carried out. Assay used: immunoSEQ multiplex PCR; TCRdb lists only in-frame clones, some missing. The data hold under 200,000 clones, with around 80% observed a single time. The origin of this receptor is a man aged 35 to 55 in good health and CMV-seronegative. The sequencing sample was made of PBMCs.

The CDR3 nucleotides read TGTGCCAGCAGGATAGGACTAGCGGGAGGGTATGAGCAGTACTTC. Translated: CASRIGLAGGYEQYF. The J gene is TRBJ2-7, the V gene TRBV2; 15 bases are shared with TRBD2. V lost 6 bases to trimming and J lost 7 bases; unmatched junction nucleotides: 7. Germline CDR1 reads SNHLY; CDR2 reads FYNNEI. The CDR3 runs 15 residues.